Listed here are 15 T cell receptor beta chains from one sample, sequenced in a study of regulatory dendritic cells for organ transplantation (dated by TCRdb to 2016 to 2017). Libraries were prepared through the immunoSEQ multiplex PCR assay. Entries here come from immuneACCESS through TCRdb and include only in-frame sequences with V and J called. Some clones fail to appear in such tables; in the studies checked, an unresolved V gene covers under half of the shortfall, and the cause of the remainder is unknown. Counted in this sample were under 40,000 clones; about 90% of them appeared once. Together, the top ten hold about 0.11% of the sample. The sample consisted of naive CD8+ T cells from blood. The sample's cell subset or site label is to be understood as: CD45RA+ naive T cells. The source of these receptors is a human donor in good health.

The DNA for the CDR3 is TGCGCCAGCAGCCAAGATTTGGCCGGGACAGGGGGCGGAGAGACCCAGTACTTC. It yields the protein CASSQDLAGTGGGETQYF. This rearrangement joins TRBV4-1 to TRBJ2-5, with 12 bases lining up with TRBD1. There are 18 residues in the CDR3. Germline V CDR1 and CDR2: MGHRA, YSYEKL. Trimming at V came to 0 bases and at J to 4 bases, leaving 9 bases not matched to a gene.

The chain couples TRBV7-6 to TRBJ2-7; a possible D gene is TRBD1 (6 bases). Trimming shortened V by 5 bases and J by 5 bases, and 16 bases separated the two germline ends. Germline V gene lookup returns CDR1 SGHVS and CDR2 FNYEAQ. The CDR3 sequence is 14 residues long. The CDR3 nucleotides are TGTGCCAGCAGCGTCTCGCAGGGGAGAAACGAGCAGTACTTC. Translation gives CASSVSQGRNEQYF.

The chain has TRBV6-5 and TRBJ2-1; perhaps D is TRBD1 or TRBD2 (6 bases each). CDR1 MNHEY and CDR2 SVGAGI come from the germline V gene. The CDR3 loop spans 14 amino acids. Trimming removed 3 bases from V and 9 bases from J, with 15 bases in between. The DNA of the CDR3 is TGTGCCAGCAGTTATAAGGGGGGAGCCGTTGAGCAGTTCTTC. This encodes CASSYKGGAVEQFF.

V and J are TRBV27 and TRBJ2-5; D is possibly TRBD1 or TRBD2 (5 bases each). Germline V gene lookup returns CDR1 MNHEY and CDR2 SMNVEV (reference sequence). CDR3 size: 16 residues. V lost 3 bases, J lost 2 bases, and 16 bases lay in between. The CDR3 is CASSFQGRGVQETQYF. In DNA form, the CDR3 reads TGTGCCAGCAGTTTCCAGGGACGGGGAGTACAAGAGACCCAGTACTTC.

The rearrangement joins TRBV29-1 to TRBJ2-1; 10 bases match TRBD2. With 1 base clipped from V and 0 bases from J, the junction kept 0 bases outside the gene matches. Germline CDR1 SQVTM, CDR2 ANQGSEA. The CDR3 has 15 residues. CDR3 DNA sequence: TGCAGCGTTGAAGGGACTAGCGGCTCCTACAATGAGCAGTTCTTC. Protein product: CSVEGTSGSYNEQFF.

The chain couples TRBV6-5 to TRBJ1-3; D gene ambiguous. Germline V gene data show CDR1 as MNHEY and CDR2 as SVGAGI. This CDR3 is built from 15 residues. V was cut by 2 bases and J by 0 bases, with 8 bases left in between. The CDR3 coding sequence is TGTGCCAGCAGTTACGACCCTAGCTCTGGAAACACCATATATTTT. This codes for CASSYDPSSGNTIYF.

Details on this clone: The DNA is left out, because the CDR3 cannot be placed on it with certainty; the CDR3 is given as TCRdb lists it. J is TRBJ1-1 and V is TRBV21-1. TRBV21-1 is classified as a pseudogene. The CDR3 is made up of 17 amino acids, end residues included. CDR3 protein: CASSPGGPFWRRERAFF.

The rearrangement joins TRBV27 to TRBJ2-1, with D perhaps given as TRBD1 or TRBD2 (5 bases each). V was pared by 5 bases and J by 8 bases, with 19 bases between. This CDR3 has 15 residues. The germline V gene has CDR1 MNHEY and CDR2 SMNVEV (reference sequence). Here the CDR3 DNA reads TGTGCCAGCAGTCTGTACCCGGGGCGTGCAGATGAGCAGTTCTTC. Its translation: CASSLYPGRADEQFF.

The V call is TRBV2, the J call TRBJ2-7; no clear D gene. The CDR3 is 12 amino acids. V shed 7 bases and J shed 8 bases, with 15 bases lying between them. Germline-derived CDR1 and CDR2 are SNHLY and FYNNEI. As DNA, the CDR3 is TGTGCCAGCACCCATATGGTCGCCCAGCAGTACTTC. Translating gives CASTHMVAQQYF.

The chain links TRBV6-4 to TRBJ1-1; D remains ambiguous. Germline CDR1 is MRHNA and CDR2 is SNTAGT. V lost 7 bases and J lost 4, with 7 bases in between. CDR3 length equals 11 residues. The CDR3 loop reads CASTHSTEAFF. The CDR3 bases are TGTGCCAGCACCCATAGCACTGAAGCTTTCTTT.

A note on this clone: This specimen includes other DNA sequences encoding the same CDR3. The rearrangement joins TRBV27 to TRBJ2-1, with D hard to call. V lost 3 bases and J lost 7, with 4 bases in between. The CDR3 totals 11 residues. Germline V CDR1 and CDR2: MNHEY, SMNVEV (reference sequence). The CDR3 nucleotides are TGTGCCAGCAGTTTGGGGAATGAGCAGTTCTTC. The encoded protein is CASSLGNEQFF.

The chain carries TRBV18 and TRBJ2-5; D is possibly TRBD2 (5 bases). The germline V and J ends were trimmed by 2 bases and 2 bases, with 9 bases remaining between them. This CDR3 region has 14 residues. Germline V lookup: CDR1 KGHSH, CDR2 LQKENI. CDR3 loop: CASSPNGVQETQYF. The CDR3 region has the DNA TGTGCCAGCTCACCAAACGGGGTACAAGAGACCCAGTACTTC.

J is TRBJ2-1 and V is TRBV15; D is unresolved. Per germline, CDR1 LNHNV and CDR2 YYDKDF (reference sequence). The V gene lost 0 bases and the J gene lost 2 bases, with 17 bases spanning the gap. There are 18 residues in the CDR3. The CDR3 DNA reads TGTGCCACCAGCAGAGATTTCTTCCAACTACAGACCTACAATGAGCAGTTCTTC. Its translation is CATSRDFFQLQTYNEQFF.

This chain uses TRBV27 with TRBJ1-4; the D is unclear. There are 15 residues in the CDR3. Germline V gene data show CDR1 as MNHEY and CDR2 as SMNVEV (reference sequence). Trimming took 3 bases from V and 8 from J, leaving 16 bases between them. The chain's CDR3 is CASSFGSGVNEKLFF. In nucleotides, the CDR3 is TGTGCCAGCAGTTTTGGATCCGGGGTGAACGAAAAACTGTTTTTT. Variable domain in full (rest from reference TRBV27 and TRBJ1-4): EAQVTQNPRYLITVTGKKLTVTCSQNMNHEYMSWYRQDPGLGLRQIYYSMNVEVTDKGDVPEGYKVSRKEKRNFPLILESPSPNQTSLYFCASSFGSGVNEKLFFGSGTQLSVL.

The V and J genes are TRBV15 and TRBJ2-1; 7 bases map to TRBD2. From germline, CDR1 is LNHNV and CDR2 YYDKDF (reference sequence). This CDR3 contains 15 residues. Losses at the gene ends were 3 bases for V and 5 bases for J; bases not matched to a gene: 7. The DNA for the CDR3 is TGTGCCACCAGCAGGGGGACTAACCCCCACAATGAGCAGTTCTTC. It codes for CATSRGTNPHNEQFF. The full variable domain, completed using reference TRBV15 and TRBJ2-1, is DAMVIQNPRYQVTQFGKPVTLSCSQTLNHNVMYWYQQKSSQAPKLLFHYYDKDFNNEADTPDNFQSRRPNTSFCFLDIRSPGLGDTAMYLCATSRGTNPHNEQFFGPGTRLTVL.